This entry describes one T cell receptor beta chain. Its antigen remains unknown. The entry originates in a study of CXCR3-negative and CXCR3-positive naive CD8 T cells. Study-wide results and limits: Both naive subsets carried similar amounts of surface CD5, so TCR strength was inferred from TRB CDR3 properties.

Libraries of TRB cDNA were made by 5' RACE and carried UMIs. TCRdb reprocessed the 5' RACE reads and reports one entry per CDR3 protein, with no DNA. The sample has 100,000 to 150,000 distinct CDR3 sequences. CD45RO-CCR7+CD27+CD95- cells counted as naive CD8+ T cells. Germline V CDR1 and CDR2: SGHVS, FQNEAQ. CDR3 length: 16 residues. The receptor's source is a human donor in good health. Some clones in this sample may be carry-over from other donors' samples. Sequencing input: naive CXCR3- CD8+ T cells from blood. Subset reported: CD45RO-CCR7+CD27+CD95- naive CD8+ T cells lacking CXCR3 (TNR3-). The chain employs TRBV7-8 and TRBJ2-2; TCRdb's D gene call, TRBD1, goes unchecked for lack of DNA. CDR3 residues: CASSSRQGMGTGELFF. The complete variable domain, with remaining parts taken from reference TRBV7-8 and TRBJ2-2, reads GAGVSQSPRYKVAKRGQDVALRCDPISGHVSLFWYQQALGQGPEFLTYFQNEAQLDKSGLPSDRFFAERPEGSVSTLKIQRTQQEDSAVYLCASSSRQGMGTGELFFGEGSRLTVL.